These 27 T cell receptor beta chains share one sample of origin, sequenced in a study of blood T cell repertoires in COVID-19. Profiled with immunoSEQ multiplex PCR; TCRdb holds only in-frame clones, not every one. The sample contains around 250,000 clones, roughly 84% of which appear only once. Source material: peripheral blood. These receptors were taken from a woman in her thirties or forties who had recovered from COVID-19.

The chain combines TRBV27 with TRBJ2-2; 10 bases line up with TRBD2. The CDR3 is 15 residues long. V was pared by 4 bases and J by 7 bases, with 6 bases of the junction left unmatched. Germline V gene sequence: CDR1 MNHEY, CDR2 SMNVEV (reference sequence). CDR3 sequence: CASSYQRGGIGELFF. The CDR3 nucleotides read TGTGCCAGCAGTTACCAGCGGGGGGGCATCGGGGAGCTGTTTTTT.

CDR3 residues: CASSLEVTGYSSTDTQYF. The CDR3 DNA follows: TGCGCCAGCAGCTTGGAAGTGACAGGGTATTCTAGCACAGATACGCAGTATTTT. V and J are TRBV5-1 and TRBJ2-3, with 7 bases lining up with TRBD1. Germline V gene data show CDR1 as SGHRS and CDR2 as YFSETQ. The CDR3 runs to 18 residues. V dropped 0 bases and J dropped 0; count of bases not matched to a gene: 10.

The V and J genes are TRBV2 and TRBJ2-3; D perhaps matches TRBD2 (6 bases). The V and J ends lost 7 bases and 6 bases respectively, with 20 bases between them. Germline assignment: CDR1 SNHLY and CDR2 FYNNEI. The CDR3 covers 15 residues. The CDR3 spells CASIRLGVGWDTQYF. The CDR3 DNA follows: TGTGCCAGCATTCGACTAGGAGTGGGTTGGGATACGCAGTATTTT.

The chain recombines TRBV6-5 with TRBJ2-2; 10 nucleotides align to TRBD1. The CDR3 covers 15 residues. The germline V gene encodes CDR1 MNHEY and CDR2 SVGAGI. The V gene end was trimmed by 6 bases and the J gene end by 7 bases; junction bases not matched to a gene: 8. The CDR3 loop reads CASSWGTGAVGELFF. The DNA of the CDR3 is TGTGCCAGCAGCTGGGGGACAGGGGCTGTCGGGGAGCTGTTTTTT.

The J gene is TRBJ2-3, the V gene TRBV5-1; D possibly corresponds to TRBD1 (5 bases). This CDR3 comprises 15 residues. CDR1 and CDR2 from the germline V gene are SGHRS and YFSETQ. The germline V and J ends were trimmed by 4 bases and 2 bases, with 14 bases remaining between them. CDR3 DNA: TGCGCCAGCAGCCCGTTGGGGCAGGTCACAGATACGCAGTATTTT. The encoded protein is CASSPLGQVTDTQYF.

The chain combines TRBV5-1 with TRBJ2-7; TRBD1 is a possible D gene (6 bases). The V end lost 1 base, the J end lost 0 bases, and 11 bases lay between the germline ends. Germline lookup yields CDR1 SGHRS and CDR2 YFSETQ. This CDR3 has 15 amino acids. CDR3 protein: CASSLTGLSSYEQYF. CDR3 DNA: TGCGCCAGCAGCTTGACAGGGCTTTCCTCCTACGAGCAGTACTTC.

This clone has only a few counts. V gene TRBV20-1 combines with J gene TRBJ1-2; D is perhaps TRBD1 (6 bases). Germline V CDR1 and CDR2: DFQATT, SNEGSKA (reference sequence). V lost 8 bases to trimming and J lost 6 bases, with 13 bases between them. This CDR3 is 11 amino acids long. The CDR3 DNA is TGCAGTATCCCATACAGGGATGGCTACACCTTC. Protein product: CSIPYRDGYTF.

The table lists this clone with a few counts. The V and J genes are TRBV3-1 (or the pseudogene TRBV3-2) and TRBJ2-2, with 7 bases identical to TRBD1. Germline values: CDR1 LGHDT, CDR2 YNNKEL (reference sequence). The J segment lost 4 bases and the V segment lost 4 bases, leaving 0 bases of the junction unmatched. The CDR3 is made up of 13 amino acids. CDR3: CASSRQGTGELFF. The CDR3 DNA sequence: TGTGCCAGCAGCCGACAGGGCACCGGGGAGCTGTTTTTT.

The chain combines TRBV28 with TRBJ2-7, with 9 bases identical to TRBD1. CDR1 and CDR2 (germline): MDHEN, SYDVKM. Unmatched junction bases numbered 16, after V lost 6 bases and J lost 1 base. This CDR3 region has 18 residues. As DNA, the CDR3 is TGTGCCAGCAGGCCCATGGGACAGGGATTATTGGGATCCTACGAGCAGTACTTC. The encoded protein is CASRPMGQGLLGSYEQYF. Drawing the rest from reference TRBV28 and TRBJ2-7, the complete variable domain is DVKVTQSSRYLVKRTGEKVFLECVQDMDHENMFWYRQDPGLGLRLIYFSYDVKMKEKGDIPEGYSVSREKKERFSLILESASTNQTSMYLCASRPMGQGLLGSYEQYFGPGTRLTVT.

This chain joins TRBV10-2 and TRBJ2-1; D uncertain. CDR3 length: 12 residues. Trimming took 6 bases from V and 8 from J, leaving 11 bases between them. Per the germline V gene, CDR1 is WSHSY and CDR2 is SAAADI. For the CDR3, the DNA is TGCGCCAGCAGCGGATTCGCGGATGAGCAGTTCTTC. It encodes CASSGFADEQFF.

This clone was observed a single time. This sequence joins TRBV28 and TRBJ2-3; the D gene is possibly TRBD1 (5 bases). Between the trimmed V and J ends, which lost 10 bases and 0 bases, there was a span of 14 bases. The CDR3 has 14 residues. Germline lookup yields CDR1 MDHEN and CDR2 SYDVKM. CDR3: CATKTGSSTDTQYF. The CDR3 DNA reads TGTGCCACCAAAACAGGTTCTAGCACAGATACGCAGTATTTT.

The CDR3 coding sequence is TGCGCCAGCAGGGAAGGGACAGTTAATGAAAAACTGTTTTTT. Encoded protein: CASREGTVNEKLFF. V is TRBV5-1 and J is TRBJ1-4; 7 nucleotides match TRBD1. Trimming took 5 bases from V and 4 from J; bases not matched to a gene: 5. The CDR3 loop spans 14 amino acids. CDR1 is SGHRS, CDR2 YFSETQ, per germline.

This chain links TRBV10-2 with TRBJ2-1; 10 nucleotides align to TRBD2. Germline V CDR1 and CDR2: WSHSY, SAAADI. V lost 5 bases to trimming and J lost 4 bases; unmatched junction nucleotides: 5. CDR3 length: 15 amino acids. The CDR3 DNA is TGCGCCAGCAGTCTTACTAGCGGGGAATACAATGAGCAGTTCTTC. Translation gives CASSLTSGEYNEQFF.

This clone has just one count. The rearrangement joins TRBV3-1 (or the pseudogene TRBV3-2) to TRBJ1-1; 9 bases agree with TRBD1. Per germline, CDR1 LGHDT and CDR2 YNNKEL (reference sequence). The J segment lost 5 bases and the V segment lost 5 bases, leaving 12 bases of the junction unmatched. CDR3 length: 16 residues. The CDR3: CASSSPGQGYTTEAFF. The CDR3 DNA sequence: TGTGCCAGCAGCTCCCCGGGACAGGGATATACGACTGAAGCTTTCTTT.

This clone occurred a few times. V gene TRBV10-1 combines with J gene TRBJ2-1, with D tentatively TRBD1 (5 bases). The CDR3 loop spans 15 amino acids. Germline values: CDR1 WNHNN, CDR2 SYGVQD (reference sequence). V lost 3 bases to trimming and J lost 7 bases, with 16 bases between them. The CDR3 loop is CASSDGLVAGNEQFF. In DNA, the CDR3 is TGCGCCAGCAGTGATGGGCTAGTTGCAGGGAATGAGCAGTTCTTC.

DNA for the CDR3: TGTGCCAGCAGTGAAGCGCCCCACCCACAGGGAGCCGTACGAGAGACCCAGTACTTC. Amino acid sequence: CASSEAPHPQGAVRETQYF. This chain joins TRBV2 and TRBJ2-5; possible D gene TRBD1, 6 bases. Germline CDR1 is SNHLY and CDR2 is FYNNEI. Trimming pared 0 bases from V and 4 bases from J, leaving 24 bases between. The CDR3 is made up of 19 amino acids.

CDR3 amino acids: CASSYSRTGTYEQYF. CDR3 DNA sequence: TGTGCCAGCAGTTATTCGCGGACAGGGACCTACGAGCAGTACTTC. The rearrangement links TRBV6-5 to TRBJ2-7, with 8 bases fitting TRBD1. In germline, CDR1 is MNHEY, CDR2 SVGAGI. This CDR3 has 15 residues. The ends lost 3 bases at V and 2 bases at J; junction bases unmatched: 6.

This clone was found a few times. V is TRBV3-1 (or the pseudogene TRBV3-2) and J is TRBJ1-5; D ambiguous. Trimming cost V 1 base and J 0 bases, with 7 bases left between them. CDR1 is LGHDT and CDR2 is YNNKEL in the germline V gene (reference sequence). The CDR3 is 15 amino acids. The CDR3 DNA reads TGTGCCAGCAGCCAAGGGGCGAATAGCAATCAGCCCCAGCATTTT. Translated, it gives CASSQGANSNQPQHF.

V gene TRBV30 combines with J gene TRBJ2-7; 8 positions match TRBD1. After removal of 1 base from V and 7 bases from J, the junction contained 6 bases not matched to a gene. Germline V gene sequence: CDR1 GTSNPN, CDR2 SVGIG (reference sequence). CDR3 length: 13 residues. For the CDR3, the DNA is TGTGCCTGGAGTGGAACAGGGGGTGTTGAGCAGTACTTC. Its translation: CAWSGTGGVEQYF.

The V call is TRBV4-1, the J call TRBJ2-2; no firm D call. Trimming removed 0 bases from V and 7 bases from J, with 6 bases in between. Looked up from germline, CDR1 is MGHRA and CDR2 is YSYEKL. The CDR3 is 13 residues long. CDR3 coding DNA: TGCGCCAGCAGCCAAGAACAGTACGGGGAGCTGTTTTTT. Translation gives CASSQEQYGELFF.

Remarks on this clone: A junction end diverges from the germline sequence, so it may reflect a read error. The V call is TRBV7-9, the J call TRBJ2-7; TRBD1 might be the D (5 bases). Germline values: CDR1 SEHNR, CDR2 FQNEAQ (reference sequence). The CDR3 is 13 residues long. CDR3 region: CASSLGHGDEQYF. As DNA, the CDR3 is TGTGCCAGCAGTTTAGGACATGGCGACGAGCAGTACTTC.

The CDR3 coding sequence is TGTGCCAGCAGCGTTCACAGGGGGGACTATGGCTACACCTTC. Translated: CASSVHRGDYGYTF. The genes are TRBV9 and TRBJ1-2; 8 bases are shared with TRBD1. This CDR3 is built from 14 residues. Losses at the gene ends were 2 bases for V and 3 bases for J; bases not matched to a gene: 3. From germline, CDR1 is SGDLS and CDR2 YYNGEE.

J is TRBJ1-1 and V is TRBV6-5; 10 nucleotides match TRBD1. Trimming cost V 2 bases and J 1 base; bases outside gene matches: 4. Per germline, CDR1 MNHEY and CDR2 SVGAGI. This CDR3 region has 16 residues. The CDR3 is CASSYGTGVGNTEAFF. CDR3 nucleotides: TGTGCCAGCAGTTACGGGACAGGGGTCGGGAACACTGAAGCTTTCTTT.

V and J are TRBV5-4 and TRBJ1-3; D ambiguous. V shed 2 bases and J shed 0 bases, with 9 bases lying between them. CDR1 and CDR2 from the germline V gene are SGHNT and YYREEE (reference sequence). The CDR3 contains 15 residues. The CDR3 here is CASSFAGDSGNTIYF. The CDR3 coding sequence is TGTGCCAGCAGCTTCGCCGGAGACTCTGGAAACACCATATATTTT.

The rearrangement joins TRBV6-4 to TRBJ2-1; the match to TRBD2 covers 13 bases. This CDR3 region has 15 residues. Germline-derived CDR1 and CDR2 are MRHNA and SNTAGT. With V trimmed by 6 bases and J by 8 bases, 7 bases remained unmatched. The CDR3 protein is CASSLGLAGPDEQFF. CDR3 nucleotide sequence: TGTGCCAGCAGCCTGGGACTAGCGGGGCCCGATGAGCAGTTCTTC.

V gene TRBV6-1 combines with J gene TRBJ2-7, with 9 bases that match TRBD1. CDR1 and CDR2 (germline): MNHNS, SASEGT. Trimming cost V 3 bases and J 4 bases; bases outside gene matches: 4. The CDR3 covers 14 residues. In nucleotides, the CDR3 is TGTGCCAGCAGTGAGGGGACAGGGTTATACGAGCAGTACTTC. It yields the protein CASSEGTGLYEQYF.

The chain is built from TRBV7-9 and TRBJ1-1, with D possibly matching TRBD1 (6 bases). CDR3 length: 14 residues. The V and J ends lost 5 bases and 0 bases respectively, with 10 bases between them. Germline values: CDR1 SEHNR, CDR2 FQNEAQ (reference sequence). CDR3 in DNA: TGTGCCAGCAGCCTGGGGGCTGTGAACACTGAAGCTTTCTTT. Translation: CASSLGAVNTEAFF.